These 7 T cell receptor beta chains came from one sample sequenced in a study of blood T cell repertoires in COVID-19. Assay: immunoSEQ multiplex PCR; the TCRdb copy retains only in-frame clones and omits some. The sample holds about 330,000 clones, over 70% seen once. What was sequenced was PBMCs or T cells enriched from blood (not recorded which). The receptors here all came from a man aged 25 to 40 who had recovered from COVID-19.

The chain employs TRBV13 and TRBJ1-1; the D is unclear. From germline, CDR1 is PRHDT and CDR2 FYEKMQ (reference sequence). V was cut by 5 bases and J by 2 bases, with 6 bases left in between. This CDR3 comprises 12 residues. The CDR3 coding sequence is TGTGCCAGCAGCCCCTTAAACACTGAAGCTTTCTTT. It specifies CASSPLNTEAFF.

The chain has TRBV10-3 and TRBJ2-7, with TRBD1 matching over 7 bases. The germline gives CDR1 ENHRY, CDR2 SYGVKD. The CDR3 has 15 residues. The V segment lost 2 bases and the J segment 6 bases; nucleotides outside the gene matches: 10. The CDR3 reads CAISERWTGQTEQYF. Written as DNA, the CDR3 is TGTGCCATCAGTGAGCGGTGGACAGGACAAACCGAGCAGTACTTC.

This clone was observed a single time. V is TRBV5-1 and J is TRBJ1-6; TRBD1 agrees at 7 bases. The CDR3 loop spans 15 amino acids. CDR1 and CDR2 (germline): SGHRS, YFSETQ. Germline trimming cut 1 base from V and 8 bases from J; bases unmatched to any gene: 6. CDR3 in DNA: TGCGCCAGCAGCTTGAATTGGCAGGGGGATTCACCCCTCCACTTT. It yields the protein CASSLNWQGDSPLHF.

J is TRBJ2-1 and V is TRBV11-1, with TRBD2 matching over 12 bases. Germline CDR1 is SGHAT and CDR2 is FQDESV (reference sequence). The CDR3 runs to 14 residues. V dropped 5 bases and J dropped 5; count of bases not matched to a gene: 1. The CDR3 loop reads CASSPSGGDNEQFF. CDR3 in DNA: TGTGCCAGCAGCCCTAGCGGGGGGGACAATGAGCAGTTCTTC.

The chain carries TRBV6-5 and TRBJ2-7; the match to TRBD1 covers 7 bases. CDR1 is MNHEY and CDR2 is SVGAGI in the germline V gene. CDR3 length equals 15 residues. The trim removed 0 bases at V and 4 bases at J, leaving 6 bases unmatched. This CDR3 reads CASSYSATGSYEQYF. CDR3 nucleotides: TGTGCCAGCAGTTACTCAGCGACAGGGTCGTACGAGCAGTACTTC.

This clone was detected once. This sequence joins TRBV11-1 and TRBJ2-7; 9 bases match TRBD1. Germline CDR1 and CDR2: SGHAT and FQDESV (reference sequence). V trimming: 3 bases; J trimming: 1 base; junction bases outside the gene matches: 4. This CDR3 comprises 15 residues. CDR3 loop: CASSFSGTGSYEQYF. The CDR3 DNA reads as TGTGCCAGCAGCTTTTCCGGGACAGGGTCCTACGAGCAGTACTTC.

The chain carries TRBV30 and TRBJ2-1; 8 bases match TRBD2. V lost 8 bases to trimming and J lost 1 base; unmatched junction nucleotides: 7. Germline V gives CDR1 GTSNPN, CDR2 SVGIG (reference sequence). The CDR3 is 14 residues long. Here the CDR3 reads CAGILAASYNEQFF. The DNA of the CDR3 is TGTGCCGGAATACTAGCGGCATCCTACAATGAGCAGTTCTTC.